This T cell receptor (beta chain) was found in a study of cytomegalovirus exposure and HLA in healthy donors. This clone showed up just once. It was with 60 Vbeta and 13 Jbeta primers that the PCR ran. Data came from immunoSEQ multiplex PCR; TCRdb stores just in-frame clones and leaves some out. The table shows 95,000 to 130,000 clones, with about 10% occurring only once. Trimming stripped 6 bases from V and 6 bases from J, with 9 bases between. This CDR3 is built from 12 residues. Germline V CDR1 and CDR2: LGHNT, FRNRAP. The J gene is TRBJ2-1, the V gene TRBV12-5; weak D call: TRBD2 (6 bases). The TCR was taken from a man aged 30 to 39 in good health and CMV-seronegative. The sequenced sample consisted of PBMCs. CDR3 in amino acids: CASGETSNEQFF. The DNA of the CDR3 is TGTGCTAGTGGGGAGACTAGCAATGAGCAGTTCTTC. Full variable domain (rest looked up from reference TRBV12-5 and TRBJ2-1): DARVTQTPRHKVTEMGQEVTMRCQPILGHNTVFWYRQTMMQGLELLAYFRNRAPLDDSGMPKDRFSAEMPDATLATLKIQPSEPRDSAVYFCASGETSNEQFFGPGTRLTVL.